Listed below are T cell receptor beta chains from one sample, sequenced in a study of OX40 agonist ivuxolimab in advanced cancers. Only in-frame clones appear in the TCRdb table, and some are missing; sequencing was by immunoSEQ multiplex PCR. The repertoire holds thousands of clones, with more than 75% as singletons. The material sequenced was CD4+ or CD8+ T cells sorted from blood, taken in a trial of the OX40 agonist ivuxolimab. These TCRs come from an adult with an advanced solid tumor such as melanoma, head and neck, liver or kidney cancer. CDR3s include the opening cysteine and the closing phenylalanine or tryptophan. A D gene is named only where the DNA matches it firmly. Expanded clones get a size class; other rows say once, few or many, or leave the size out.

NA	TRBJ2-3	TRBV9	NA	TGTGCCAGCAGCCCCCCCGAAGGGAGGATCAGGACAGATACGCAGTATTTT	CASSPPEGRIRTDTQYF
NA	TRBJ1-2	TRBV28	NA	TGTGCCAGCAGTCAATTGGGAGAGGTGGTATTCGGCTACACCTTC	CASSQLGEVVFGYTF
few	TRBJ2-2	TRBV25-1	NA	TGTGCCAGCAGTCCGGGCTCGGAGCTGTTTTTT	CASSPGSELFF
NA	TRBJ2-5	TRBV19	NA	TGTGCCAGTAGTATTTTTGGCGGAGTAGAGACCCAGTACTTC	CASSIFGGVETQYF
NA	TRBJ1-1	TRBV19	NA	TGTGCCAGTAGTATAGAAGGCGCGTACACTGAAGCTTTCTTT	CASSIEGAYTEAFF
NA	TRBJ2-2	TRBV28	NA	TGTGCCAGCAGTTCCCCGGACGCGCTGACCGGGGAGCTGTTTTTT	CASSSPDALTGELFF
NA	TRBJ1-3	TRBV4-3	NA	TGCGCCAGCAGCCAAGACTCCGCGACCTCTGGAAACACCATATATTTT	CASSQDSATSGNTIYF
NA	TRBJ2-3	TRBV7-8	NA	TGTGCCAGCAGCGCATCACCTGGGCTAACAGATACGCAGTATTTT	CASSASPGLTDTQYF
NA	TRBJ2-7	TRBV27	NA	TGTGCCAGCAGCCGAACCCGTGCCCCTAAAGAGCAGTACTTC	CASSRTRAPKEQYF
NA	TRBJ2-7	TRBV4-3	NA	TGCGCCAGCAGCCAAGATCGGGCAGTTACCTACGAGCAGTACTTC	CASSQDRAVTYEQYF
NA	TRBJ2-3	TRBV7-6	TRBD2	TGTGCCAGCAGCTTAAGGTCTAGCGGGAGGGCGTTTATAGATACGCAGTATTTT	CASSLRSSGRAFIDTQYF
once	TRBJ2-5	TRBV27	TRBD1	TGTGCCAGCAGTCCCGCAGGGGGCCAAGAGACCCAGTACTTC	CASSPAGGQETQYF
NA	TRBJ1-1	TRBV27	NA	TGTGCCAGCAGTTTCTCCCAGAACACTGAAGCTTTCTTT	CASSFSQNTEAFF
once	TRBJ1-2	TRBV28	NA	TGTGCCAGCAGTTCATACCGACAGGAGAACTATGGCTACACCTTC	CASSSYRQENYGYTF
NA	TRBJ2-5	TRBV27	TRBD2	TGTGCCAGCAGTTTAGTAGCGGGGGGGCCTGAGACCCAGTACTTC	CASSLVAGGPETQYF
once	TRBJ2-3	TRBV7-3	TRBD2	TGTGCCAGCAGCCGGAGCGGGGGGGCATCAGATACGCAGTATTTT	CASSRSGGASDTQYF
NA	TRBJ1-2	TRBV30	TRBD1	TGTGCCTGGGCCCGGGACAGGGGGGACTACACCTTC	CAWARDRGDYTF
NA	TRBJ1-3	TRBV5-6	TRBD1	TGTGCCAGCAGCCGAACCGTGACAGGGGTTGGAAACACCATATATTTT	CASSRTVTGVGNTIYF
NA	TRBJ1-1	TRBV27	TRBD1	TGTGCCAGCAGTACAGGACAGGGGGCGGGGGAAGCTTTCTTT	CASSTGQGAGEAFF
NA	TRBJ2-7	TRBV9	NA	TGTGCCAGCAGCGTAGGGCTGGACTTGTCCTACGAGCAGTACTTC	CASSVGLDLSYEQYF
few	TRBJ1-1	TRBV7-9	TRBD1	TGTGCCAGCCGGGACAGGGTGAACACTGAAGCTTTCTTT	CASRDRVNTEAFF
NA	TRBJ1-4	TRBV27	NA	TGTGCCAGCAGTTTAACAGCAACTAATGAAAAACTGTTTTTT	CASSLTATNEKLFF
NA	TRBJ2-2	TRBV7-9	NA	TGTGCCACGGGACACCCGAACACCGGGGAGCTGTTTTTT	CATGHPNTGELFF
once	TRBJ2-7	TRBV28	TRBD2	TGTGCCAGCAGTTTGACTAGCGGGGGCAACGAGCAGTACTTC	CASSLTSGGNEQYF
NA	TRBJ1-5	TRBV28	NA	TGTGCCAGCAGACGGGCCCCTAGCAATCAGCCCCAGCATTTT	CASRRAPSNQPQHF